The table lists the clone carrying this TCR beta chain with a count of one. The antigen is undetermined. V dropped 4 bases and J dropped 1; count of bases not matched to a gene: 15. CDR1 and CDR2 (germline): SGHDT, YYEEEE. The CDR3 loop spans 19 amino acids. These data come from a study of cytomegalovirus exposure and HLA in healthy donors. Study results and limitations: Data from an earlier analysis indicated that most TCR beta V segments were productive either about 87% or about 30% of the time. A link between a missense DCLRE1C variant and TCR beta V- and J-gene trimming emerged from a later analysis.

Regarding donors, all were healthy bone marrow donors. Amplification used 60 Vbeta primers and 13 Jbeta primers. Produced via immunoSEQ multiplex PCR; TCRdb's table is partial and in-frame only. The table has fewer than 200,000 clones, over 60% seen once; the top ten hold roughly 1.6%. The chain employs TRBV5-6 and TRBJ2-3, with 10 bases aligning to TRBD2. Sequences were obtained from PBMCs. The TCR comes from a girl aged 5-17 years in good health and CMV-seronegative. CDR3 coding DNA: TGTGCCAGCAGCCCCCATCCTCAGCGGGGGGGCTCGGGCACAGATACGCAGTATTTT. It translates to CASSPHPQRGGSGTDTQYF.